This TCR beta chain was found in a study of OX40 agonist ivuxolimab in advanced cancers. Study-level background: Subjects had a mean age of around 60 years, with a range of 23 to 79; 82.7% were male. Study-wide results and caveats: Among the nonresponders, some also had low normalized T-cell clonal expansion. CD4+ and CD8+ blood T cells expanded clonally by week 6 at 0.1 to 3.0 mg/kg.

Sequencing used immunoSEQ multiplex PCR; TCRdb keeps in-frame clones, though not all of them. The sample includes 100,000 to 140,000 clones, around 93% of them seen just once. Individuals having autoimmune disease history or systemic immunosuppression were not enrolled. Note on this clone: Its matching antigen is unknown.

Trimming removed 4 bases from V and 9 bases from J; junction bases left unmatched: 7. CDR1 and CDR2 from the germline V gene are SGHAT and FQNNGV. The CDR3 runs 14 residues. The genes are TRBV11-2 and TRBJ2-1; 9 nucleotides agree with TRBD2. The sequence came from an adult with an advanced solid tumor such as melanoma, head and neck, liver or kidney cancer. This specimen was CD4+ or CD8+ T cells sorted from blood, taken in a trial of the OX40 agonist ivuxolimab. In nucleotides, the CDR3 is TGTGCCAGCAGCTCTATAGCGGGAGTAAGTGAGCAGTTCTTC. Protein product: CASSSIAGVSEQFF.